This entry lists 19 T cell receptor beta chains sequenced from one sample in a study of CD8 T cells in Susac syndrome. Reverse transcription of roughly 0.5 to 1 ug RNA used random hexamers. MiXCR, applied by TCRdb to the immunoSEQ multiplex PCR reads, yields one record per CDR3 protein. The sample lists roughly 150,000 distinct CDR3 sequences, 93% occurring once. Sequencing used CD4+ T cells from PBMCs. These receptors all stem from a human donor in good health.

The chain couples TRBV10-3 to TRBJ2-2; unclear D gene. The CDR3 extends over 13 amino acids. Germline CDR1 is ENHRY and CDR2 is SYGVKD. With 0 bases removed from V and 6 bases from J, the gap between germline ends came to 5 bases. CDR3 region: CAISESEAGELFF. The CDR3, as DNA: TGTGCCATCAGTGAGTCTGAGGCCGGGGAGCTGTTTTTT.

The chain joins TRBV19 to TRBJ1-1; D perhaps matches TRBD1 (6 bases). CDR1 and CDR2 (germline): LNHDA, SQIVND (reference sequence). This CDR3 is 13 amino acids long. V was pared by 4 bases and J by 11 bases, with 17 bases between. CDR3 region: CASSTRQALWAFF. CDR3 bases: TGTGCCAGTAGTACTAGACAGGCCCTGTGGGCTTTCTTT.

This chain links TRBV19 with TRBJ1-6, with TRBD1 identical over 8 bases. J gave up 7 bases and V 5 bases, and 4 bases lay outside the gene matches. The CDR3 is made up of 14 amino acids. The germline CDR1 and CDR2 sequences are LNHDA and SQIVND (reference sequence). CDR3 nucleotide sequence: TGTGCCAGTAGTCCGGACAGGGCGAATTCACCCCTCCACTTT. Translating it yields CASSPDRANSPLHF.

The chain links TRBV20-1 to TRBJ2-2; tentative D call: TRBD1 (5 bases). The germline CDR1 and CDR2 sequences are DFQATT and SNEGSKA (reference sequence). This CDR3 contains 12 residues. Between the trimmed V and J ends, which lost 3 bases and 8 bases, there was a span of 10 bases. The CDR3 DNA follows: TGCAGTGCTAGCAGGCCAGGGGGGGAGCTGTTTTTT. Residues: CSASRPGGELFF.

This clonotype appeared a single time. The rearrangement links TRBV5-1 to TRBJ2-5; 10 bases map to TRBD1. V was pared by 4 bases and J by 3 bases, with 6 bases of the junction left unmatched. CDR1 is SGHRS and CDR2 is YFSETQ in the germline V gene. The CDR3 contains 15 residues. Here the CDR3 reads CASSEAGTGEETQYF. The CDR3 DNA reads TGCGCCAGCAGCGAAGCCGGGACAGGGGAAGAGACCCAGTACTTC.

The CDR3 bases are TGTGCCAGCAGCTTTTACGGACCCGAGCAGTACTTC. Translating it yields CASSFYGPEQYF. This chain links TRBV7-9 with TRBJ2-7, with no clear D. CDR3 length: 12 residues. V lost 3 bases, J lost 6 bases, and 9 bases lay in between. CDR1 and CDR2 (germline): SEHNR, FQNEAQ (reference sequence).

Of note for this clonotype: At one boundary the junction diverges from the germline segment, which might be a read error. The chain is built from TRBV29-1 and TRBJ1-1; D unresolved. In germline, CDR1 is SQVTM, CDR2 ANQGSEA. This CDR3 spans 13 amino acids. DNA for the CDR3: TGCAGCGTTGGGGAGGTTCTCGGGCGCGAAGTTTTCTTT. Amino acid sequence: CSVGEVLGREVFF.

Written as DNA, the CDR3 is TGCAGCGCCTTCCAGACAGGGGGCATCGGGACCCAGTACTTC. Translation gives CSAFQTGGIGTQYF. The V and J genes are TRBV29-1 and TRBJ2-5; 10 bases map to TRBD1. This CDR3 has 14 amino acids. Germline V gene sequence: CDR1 SQVTM, CDR2 ANQGSEA. J gave up 7 bases and V 7 bases, and 12 bases lay outside the gene matches.

The chain combines TRBV6-1 with TRBJ2-6; tentative D call: TRBD1 (6 bases). With 6 bases removed from V and 0 bases from J, the gap between germline ends came to 18 bases. Germline V gene lookup returns CDR1 MNHNS and CDR2 SASEGT. There are 18 residues in the CDR3. This chain's CDR3 is CASRGLGHADSGANVLTF. In DNA form, the CDR3 reads TGTGCCAGCAGGGGGTTGGGACACGCAGACTCTGGGGCCAACGTCCTGACTTTC.

V gene TRBV7-8 combines with J gene TRBJ1-4, with D tentatively TRBD1 (5 bases). V was clipped by 5 bases and J by 10 bases, with 20 bases between them. Germline CDR1 is SGHVS and CDR2 is FQNEAQ. The CDR3 is 15 amino acids. Here the CDR3 DNA reads TGTGCCAGCAGCCCAAGAGAGGGGCCCCAGGGAAAACTGTTTTTT. Residues: CASSPREGPQGKLFF.

This chain uses TRBV7-8 with TRBJ2-7; the D gene is possibly TRBD1 (6 bases). The CDR3 length is 16 residues. V was clipped by 1 base and J by 0 bases, with 13 bases between them. Germline V gene lookup returns CDR1 SGHVS and CDR2 FQNEAQ. CDR3 in DNA: TGTGCCAGCAGCTTAGTGCCCACAGGGAGCTCCTACGAGCAGTACTTC. It is translated as CASSLVPTGSSYEQYF.

This clonotype was recorded a few times. This chain links TRBV18 with TRBJ2-2; 7 nucleotides match TRBD2. The CDR3 sequence is 15 residues long. The germline V gene has CDR1 KGHSH and CDR2 LQKENI. Losses at the gene ends were 2 bases for V and 2 bases for J; bases not matched to a gene: 2. For the CDR3, the DNA is TGTGCCAGCTCACCAAGGGACTATAACACCGGGGAGCTGTTTTTT. Protein product: CASSPRDYNTGELFF.

The V and J genes are TRBV12-3 or TRBV12-4 and TRBJ1-1; D not resolved. V was cut by 2 bases and J by 4 bases, with 2 bases left in between. This CDR3 has 11 amino acids. Written as DNA, the CDR3 is TGTGCCAGCAGTTTATTCACTGAAGCTTTCTTT. It yields the protein CASSLFTEAFF.

This chain joins TRBV15 and TRBJ2-7; D is perhaps TRBD1 or TRBD2 (5 bases each). The CDR3 runs to 13 residues. From germline, CDR1 is LNHNV and CDR2 YYDKDF (reference sequence). V gave up 5 bases and J gave up 4 bases, with 12 bases separating them. The chain's CDR3 is CATSHGDGYEQYF. CDR3 DNA: TGTGCCACCAGCCATGGGGACGGATACGAGCAGTACTTC.

The chain has TRBV29-1 and TRBJ1-1; 7 nucleotides agree with TRBD1. CDR1 and CDR2 (germline): SQVTM, ANQGSEA. CDR3 length equals 15 residues. V was clipped by 8 bases and J by 3 bases; unmatched bases: 15. In DNA, the CDR3 is TGCAGCATCCGGGACAGCCCAGCCCCTGACACTGAAGCTTTCTTT. The encoded protein is CSIRDSPAPDTEAFF.

The genes are TRBV6-5 and TRBJ1-3; the D is unclear. With 4 bases removed from V and 0 bases from J, the gap between germline ends came to 10 bases. Germline CDR1 is MNHEY and CDR2 is SVGAGI. CDR3 length equals 15 residues. As DNA, the CDR3 is TGTGCCAGCAGTTCGGCAGAAACCTCTGGAAACACCATATATTTT. Translation: CASSSAETSGNTIYF.

J is TRBJ1-1 and V is TRBV10-3; possibly TRBD1 for D (6 bases). Per germline, CDR1 ENHRY and CDR2 SYGVKD. The length of the CDR3 is 13 residues. Trimming pared 4 bases from V and 8 bases from J, leaving 14 bases between. The CDR3 loop is CAISGTGRGEAFF. DNA of the CDR3: TGTGCCATCAGTGGAACAGGGAGAGGGGAAGCTTTCTTT.

The chain joins TRBV5-5 to TRBJ2-1; tentative D call: TRBD2 (5 bases). Trimming took off 1 base at V and 7 bases at J, with 9 bases between the two ends. This CDR3 comprises 13 residues. Germline V gene lookup returns CDR1 SGHKS and CDR2 YYEKEE (reference sequence). In DNA form, the CDR3 reads TGTGCCAGCAGCTTGTTGGGGAGAAATGAGCAGTTCTTC. Translated: CASSLLGRNEQFF.

CDR3: CASSEYDGTGRYGYTF. For the CDR3, the DNA is TGTGCCAGCAGTGAATATGACGGGACAGGGAGGTATGGCTACACCTTC. V gene TRBV25-1 combines with J gene TRBJ1-2, with 9 bases matching TRBD1. The junction had 7 bases not matched to a gene; V was cut back by 0 bases and J by 5 bases. From germline, CDR1 is MGHDK and CDR2 SYGVNS. The CDR3 extends over 16 amino acids.